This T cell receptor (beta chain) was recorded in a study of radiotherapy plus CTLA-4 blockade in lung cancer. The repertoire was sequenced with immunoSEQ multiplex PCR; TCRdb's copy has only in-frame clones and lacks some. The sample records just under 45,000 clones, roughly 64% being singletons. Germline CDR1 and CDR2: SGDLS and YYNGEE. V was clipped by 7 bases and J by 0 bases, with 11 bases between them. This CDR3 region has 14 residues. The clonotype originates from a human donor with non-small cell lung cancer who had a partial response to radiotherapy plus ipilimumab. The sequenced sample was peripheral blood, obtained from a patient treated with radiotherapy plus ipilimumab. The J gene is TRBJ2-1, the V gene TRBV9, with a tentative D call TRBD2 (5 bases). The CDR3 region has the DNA TGTGCCAGCGCCGTCGGGGTCTCCTACAATGAGCAGTTCTTC. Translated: CASAVGVSYNEQFF.